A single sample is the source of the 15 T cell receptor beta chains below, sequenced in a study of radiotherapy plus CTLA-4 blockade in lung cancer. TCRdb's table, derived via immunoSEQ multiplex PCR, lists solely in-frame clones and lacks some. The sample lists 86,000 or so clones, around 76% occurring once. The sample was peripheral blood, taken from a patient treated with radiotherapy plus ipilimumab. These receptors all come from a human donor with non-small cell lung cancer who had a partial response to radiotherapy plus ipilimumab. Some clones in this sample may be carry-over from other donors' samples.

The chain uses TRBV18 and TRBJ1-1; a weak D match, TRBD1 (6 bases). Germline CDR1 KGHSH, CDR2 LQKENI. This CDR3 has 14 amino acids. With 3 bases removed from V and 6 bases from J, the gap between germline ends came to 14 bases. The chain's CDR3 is CASSPNLGQPEAFF. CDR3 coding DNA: TGTGCCAGCTCACCCAACCTTGGACAGCCTGAAGCTTTCTTT.

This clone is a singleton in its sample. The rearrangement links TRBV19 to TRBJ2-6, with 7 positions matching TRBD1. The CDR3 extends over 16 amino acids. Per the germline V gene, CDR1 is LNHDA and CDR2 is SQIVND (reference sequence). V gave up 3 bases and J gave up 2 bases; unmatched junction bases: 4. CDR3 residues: CASSIRGTAGANVLTF. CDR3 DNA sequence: TGTGCCAGTAGTATCCGAGGGACAGCTGGGGCCAACGTCCTGACTTTC.

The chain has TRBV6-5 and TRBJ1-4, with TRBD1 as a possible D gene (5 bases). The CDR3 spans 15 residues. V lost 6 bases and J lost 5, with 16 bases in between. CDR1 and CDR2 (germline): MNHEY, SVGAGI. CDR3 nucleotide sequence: TGTGCCAGCAGAGCACACGGGACTGAGAATGAAAAACTGTTTTTT. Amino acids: CASRAHGTENEKLFF.

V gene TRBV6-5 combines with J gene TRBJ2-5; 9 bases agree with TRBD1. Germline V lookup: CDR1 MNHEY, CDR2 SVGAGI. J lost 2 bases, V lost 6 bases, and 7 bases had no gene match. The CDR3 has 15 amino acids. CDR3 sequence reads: CASRWTGAQQETQYF. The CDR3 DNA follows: TGTGCCAGCAGATGGACAGGGGCCCAACAAGAGACCCAGTACTTC.

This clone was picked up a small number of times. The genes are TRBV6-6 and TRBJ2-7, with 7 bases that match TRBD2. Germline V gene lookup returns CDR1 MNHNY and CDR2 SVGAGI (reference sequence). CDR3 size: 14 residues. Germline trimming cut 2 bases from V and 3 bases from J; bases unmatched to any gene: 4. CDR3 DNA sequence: TGTGCCAGCAGTTACGGACGGGGGGTCTACGAGCAGTACTTC. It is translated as CASSYGRGVYEQYF.

Here the CDR3 reads CASSDRKESKETQYF. In DNA, the CDR3 is TGTGCCAGCAGTGACCGAAAGGAGAGCAAAGAGACCCAGTACTTC. The chain employs TRBV2 and TRBJ2-5, with unresolved D. The V end was cut by 3 bases, the J end by 3 bases, with 14 bases between. The CDR3 totals 15 residues. Germline V CDR1 and CDR2: SNHLY, FYNNEI.

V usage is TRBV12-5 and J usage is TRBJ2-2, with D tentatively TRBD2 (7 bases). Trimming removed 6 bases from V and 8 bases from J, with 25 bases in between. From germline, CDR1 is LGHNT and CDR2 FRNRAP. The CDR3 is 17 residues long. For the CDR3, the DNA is TGTGCTAGTGGCAGGGCCGGGGGGCGACAGGTATCGGGGGAGCTGTTTTTT. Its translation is CASGRAGGRQVSGELFF.

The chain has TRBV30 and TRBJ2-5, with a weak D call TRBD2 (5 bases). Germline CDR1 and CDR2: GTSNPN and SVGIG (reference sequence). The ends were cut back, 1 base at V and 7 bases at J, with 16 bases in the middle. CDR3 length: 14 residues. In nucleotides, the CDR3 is TGTGCCTGGAGTGACCCGAGGGCTCAGTGGACCCAGTACTTC. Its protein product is CAWSDPRAQWTQYF.

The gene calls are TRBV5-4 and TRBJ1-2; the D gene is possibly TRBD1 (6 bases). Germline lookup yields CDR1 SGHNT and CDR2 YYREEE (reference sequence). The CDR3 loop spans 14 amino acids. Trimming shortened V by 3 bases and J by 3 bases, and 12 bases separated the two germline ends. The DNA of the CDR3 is TGTGCCAGCAGCTCGATCAGGGGAGACTATGGCTACACCTTC. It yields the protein CASSSIRGDYGYTF.

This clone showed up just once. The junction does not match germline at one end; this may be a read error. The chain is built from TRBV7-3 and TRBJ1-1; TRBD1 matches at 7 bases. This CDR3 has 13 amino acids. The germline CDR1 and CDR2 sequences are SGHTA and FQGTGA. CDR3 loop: CASSVTGVTEAFF. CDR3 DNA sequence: TGTGCCAGCAGCGTAACAGGGGTCACTGAAGCTTTCTTT.

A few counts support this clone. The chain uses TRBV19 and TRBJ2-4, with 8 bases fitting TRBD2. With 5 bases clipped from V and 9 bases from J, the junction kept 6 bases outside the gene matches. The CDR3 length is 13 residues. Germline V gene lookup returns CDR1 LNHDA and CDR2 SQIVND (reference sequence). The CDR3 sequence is CASSLTRGGIQYF. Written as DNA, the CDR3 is TGTGCCAGTAGTTTGACTCGGGGGGGCATTCAGTACTTC.

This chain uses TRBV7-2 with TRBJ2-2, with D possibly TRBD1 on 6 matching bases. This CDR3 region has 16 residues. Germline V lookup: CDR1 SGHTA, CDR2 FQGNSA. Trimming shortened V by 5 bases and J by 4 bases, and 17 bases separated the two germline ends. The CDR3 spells CASSLSGQSLTGELFF. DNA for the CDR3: TGTGCCAGCAGCCTTTCCGGACAGAGCCTCACCGGGGAGCTGTTTTTT.

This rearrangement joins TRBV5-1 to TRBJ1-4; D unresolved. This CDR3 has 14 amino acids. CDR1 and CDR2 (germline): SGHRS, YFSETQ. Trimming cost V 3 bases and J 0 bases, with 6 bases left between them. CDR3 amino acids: CASSSQSTNEKLFF. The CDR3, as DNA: TGCGCCAGCAGCTCACAGTCAACTAATGAAAAACTGTTTTTT.

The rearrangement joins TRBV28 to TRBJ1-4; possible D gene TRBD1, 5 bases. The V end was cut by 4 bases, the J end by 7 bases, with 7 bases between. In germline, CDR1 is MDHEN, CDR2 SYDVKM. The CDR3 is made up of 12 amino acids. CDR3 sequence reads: CASSSRVEKLFF. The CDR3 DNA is TGTGCCAGCAGTTCCAGGGTTGAAAAACTGTTTTTT.

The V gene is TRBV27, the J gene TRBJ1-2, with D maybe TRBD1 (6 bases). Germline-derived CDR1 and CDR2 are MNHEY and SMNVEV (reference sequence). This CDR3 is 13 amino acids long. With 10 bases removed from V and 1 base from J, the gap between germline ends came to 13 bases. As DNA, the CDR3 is TGTGCCAATCAGTCGACAGGTAACTATGGCTACACCTTC. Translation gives CANQSTGNYGYTF.